This TCR beta chain emerged from a study of control samples from healthy donors and cancer patients. Profiled with immunoSEQ multiplex PCR; TCRdb holds only in-frame clones, not every one. The sample carries 30,000 to 40,000 clones, roughly 92% recorded once. The sample was PBMCs. This clonotype was sampled from a man aged 35-49 years with colorectal cancer.

The CDR3 DNA follows: TGTGCCAGTAGAAACCCCGGACAGGGTGGCGGCCCCGGGCAGTTCTTC. This gives the protein CASRNPGQGGGPGQFF. V gene TRBV19 combines with J gene TRBJ2-1; 8 positions agree with TRBD1. Germline assignment: CDR1 LNHDA and CDR2 SQIVND (reference sequence). J lost 12 bases, V lost 6 bases, and 19 bases had no gene match. The CDR3 is 16 residues long.